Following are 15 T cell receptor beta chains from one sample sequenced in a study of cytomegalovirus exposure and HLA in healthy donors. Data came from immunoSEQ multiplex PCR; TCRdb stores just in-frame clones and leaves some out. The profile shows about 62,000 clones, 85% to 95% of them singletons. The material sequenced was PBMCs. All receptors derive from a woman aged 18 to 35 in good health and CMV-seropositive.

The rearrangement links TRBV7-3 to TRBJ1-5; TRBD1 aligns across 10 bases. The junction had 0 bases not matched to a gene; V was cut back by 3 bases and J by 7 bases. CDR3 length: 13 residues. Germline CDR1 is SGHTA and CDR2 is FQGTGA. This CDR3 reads CASSLTGGQPQHF. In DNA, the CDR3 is TGTGCCAGCAGCTTGACAGGGGGCCAGCCCCAGCATTTT.

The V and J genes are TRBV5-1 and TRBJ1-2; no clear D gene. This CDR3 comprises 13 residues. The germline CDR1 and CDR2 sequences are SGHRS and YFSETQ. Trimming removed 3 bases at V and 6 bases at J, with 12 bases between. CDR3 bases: TGCGCCAGCAGCTCCGTCATTACTAATGGCTACACCTTC. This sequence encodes CASSSVITNGYTF.

The CDR3, as DNA: TGCGCCAGCAGTGGGAGAGGGAACACTGAAGCTTTCTTT. Amino acid sequence: CASSGRGNTEAFF. V gene TRBV10-1 combines with J gene TRBJ1-1; D gene ambiguous. The V gene lost 4 bases and the J gene lost 1 base, with 7 bases spanning the gap. Germline loops: CDR1 WNHNN, CDR2 SYGVQD (reference sequence). CDR3 length: 13 amino acids.

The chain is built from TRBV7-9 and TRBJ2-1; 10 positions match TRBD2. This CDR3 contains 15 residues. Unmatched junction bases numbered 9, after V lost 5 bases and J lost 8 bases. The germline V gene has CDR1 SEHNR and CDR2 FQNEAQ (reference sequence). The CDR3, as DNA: TGTGCCAGCAGCCCCAGCGGGAGGGCGGGCGATGAGCAGTTCTTC. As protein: CASSPSGRAGDEQFF.

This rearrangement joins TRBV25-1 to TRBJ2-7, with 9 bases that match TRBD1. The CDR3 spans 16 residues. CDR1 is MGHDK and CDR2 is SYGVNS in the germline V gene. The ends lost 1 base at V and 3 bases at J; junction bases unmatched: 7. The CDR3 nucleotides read TGTGCCAGCAGTGAATTTGGTGGGACAGGGAACTACGAGCAGTACTTC. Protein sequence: CASSEFGGTGNYEQYF.

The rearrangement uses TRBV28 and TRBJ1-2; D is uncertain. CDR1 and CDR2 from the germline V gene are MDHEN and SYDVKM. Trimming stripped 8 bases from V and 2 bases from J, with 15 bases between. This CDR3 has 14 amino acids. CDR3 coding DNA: TGTGCCAGCTTTCCCATGGGCCAGAACTATGGCTACACCTTC. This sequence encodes CASFPMGQNYGYTF.

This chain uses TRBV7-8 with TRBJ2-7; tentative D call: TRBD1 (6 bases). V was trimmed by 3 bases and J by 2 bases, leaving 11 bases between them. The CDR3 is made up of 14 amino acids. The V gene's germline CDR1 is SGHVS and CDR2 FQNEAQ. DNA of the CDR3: TGTGCCAGCAGCTTGAGGACAGCAACCTACGAGCAGTACTTC. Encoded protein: CASSLRTATYEQYF. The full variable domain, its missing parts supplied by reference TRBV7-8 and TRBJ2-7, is GAGVSQSPRYKVAKRGQDVALRCDPISGHVSLFWYQQALGQGPEFLTYFQNEAQLDKSGLPSDRFFAERPEGSVSTLKIQRTQQEDSAVYLCASSLRTATYEQYFGPGTRLTVT.

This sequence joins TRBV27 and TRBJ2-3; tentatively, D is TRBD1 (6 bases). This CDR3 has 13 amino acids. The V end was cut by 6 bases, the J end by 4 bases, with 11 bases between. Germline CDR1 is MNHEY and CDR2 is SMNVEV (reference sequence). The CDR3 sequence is CASRTGMADTQYF. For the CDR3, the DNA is TGTGCCAGCAGAACAGGGATGGCAGATACGCAGTATTTT.

The CDR3 sequence: CASSPSLTNYEQFF. The CDR3 nucleotides read TGTGCCAGCAGCCCATCGTTAACAAATTATGAGCAGTTCTTC. The genes are TRBV6-5 and TRBJ2-1; D not resolved. The V end was cut by 6 bases, the J end by 8 bases, with 17 bases between. This CDR3 contains 14 residues. Germline-derived CDR1 and CDR2 are MNHEY and SVGAGI.

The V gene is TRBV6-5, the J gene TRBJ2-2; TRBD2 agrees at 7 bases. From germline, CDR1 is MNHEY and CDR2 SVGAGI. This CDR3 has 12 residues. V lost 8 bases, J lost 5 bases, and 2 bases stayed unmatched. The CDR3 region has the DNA TGTGCCAGCGGGGGGGATACCGGGGAGCTGTTTTTT. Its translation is CASGGDTGELFF.

CDR3 in DNA: TGTGCCAGCACCGAGAGCGGGGGGCTTAATCAGCCCCAGCATTTT. Translating it yields CASTESGGLNQPQHF. This chain joins TRBV28 and TRBJ1-5; D is possibly TRBD1 (6 bases). CDR3 length: 15 residues. V was shortened by 7 bases and J by 4 bases, with 17 bases between the two germline ends. The germline CDR1 and CDR2 sequences are MDHEN and SYDVKM.

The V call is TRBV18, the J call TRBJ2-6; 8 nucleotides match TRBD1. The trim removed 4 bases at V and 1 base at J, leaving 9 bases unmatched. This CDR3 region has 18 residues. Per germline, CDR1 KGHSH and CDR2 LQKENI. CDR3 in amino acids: CASSHVGTGKSGANVLTF. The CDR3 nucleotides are TGTGCCAGCTCACACGTGGGGACAGGCAAGTCTGGGGCCAACGTCCTGACTTTC.

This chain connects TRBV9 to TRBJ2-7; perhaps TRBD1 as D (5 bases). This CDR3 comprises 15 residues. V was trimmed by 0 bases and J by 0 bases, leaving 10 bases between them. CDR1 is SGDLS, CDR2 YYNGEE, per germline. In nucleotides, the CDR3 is TGTGCCAGCAGCGTAGCGGTAGGGGCCTCCTACGAGCAGTACTTC. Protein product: CASSVAVGASYEQYF.

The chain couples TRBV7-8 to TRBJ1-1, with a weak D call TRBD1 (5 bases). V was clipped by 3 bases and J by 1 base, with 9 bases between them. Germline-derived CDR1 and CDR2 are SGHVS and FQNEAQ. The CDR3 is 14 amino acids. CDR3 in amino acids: CASSFGHPNTEAFF. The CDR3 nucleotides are TGTGCCAGCAGCTTCGGACACCCGAACACTGAAGCTTTCTTT.

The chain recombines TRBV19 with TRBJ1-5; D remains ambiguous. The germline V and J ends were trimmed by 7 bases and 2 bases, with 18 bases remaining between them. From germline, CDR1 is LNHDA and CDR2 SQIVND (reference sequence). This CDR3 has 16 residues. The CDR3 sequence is CASIGHFGFGNQPQHF. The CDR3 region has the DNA TGTGCCAGTATTGGGCACTTTGGTTTTGGCAATCAGCCCCAGCATTTT. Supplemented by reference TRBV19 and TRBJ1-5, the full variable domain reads DGGITQSPKYLFRKEGQNVTLSCEQNLNHDAMYWYRQDPGQGLRLIYYSQIVNDFQKGDIAEGYSVSREKKESFPLTVTSAQKNPTAFYLCASIGHFGFGNQPQHFGDGTRLSIL.